The sequence of this T cell receptor (beta chain) was determined in a study of shared T cell receptors in the human thymus. Profiling relied on immunoSEQ multiplex PCR, and the TCRdb table lists in-frame clones only, not all of them. Counted here are over 450,000 clones, about 80% occurring once; the ten biggest clones make up 0.013%. These records were also assigned to another study, of human thymus T cells. Turning to that study: The donors were infants in Finland with congenital heart defects, otherwise immunologically healthy. The study used thymus tissue resected during corrective heart surgery. Among thymic and blood repertoires, usage of V and J genes appeared biased. Related studies noted strongly shared thymic repertoires across unrelated people.

The sequenced sample was thymocytes. The sequence derives from a boy under two years old with a congenital heart defect.

The DNA of the CDR3 is TGTGCCAGCAGTCTTTTAGCGGGAGGGCCTGTCCGCGAGCAGTACTTC. It encodes CASSLLAGGPVREQYF. The V call is TRBV28, the J call TRBJ2-5, with 11 bases that match TRBD2. The J call may be mistaken, given a closer DNA end match to TRBJ2-7. Germline values: CDR1 MDHEN, CDR2 SYDVKM. The CDR3 runs 16 residues.